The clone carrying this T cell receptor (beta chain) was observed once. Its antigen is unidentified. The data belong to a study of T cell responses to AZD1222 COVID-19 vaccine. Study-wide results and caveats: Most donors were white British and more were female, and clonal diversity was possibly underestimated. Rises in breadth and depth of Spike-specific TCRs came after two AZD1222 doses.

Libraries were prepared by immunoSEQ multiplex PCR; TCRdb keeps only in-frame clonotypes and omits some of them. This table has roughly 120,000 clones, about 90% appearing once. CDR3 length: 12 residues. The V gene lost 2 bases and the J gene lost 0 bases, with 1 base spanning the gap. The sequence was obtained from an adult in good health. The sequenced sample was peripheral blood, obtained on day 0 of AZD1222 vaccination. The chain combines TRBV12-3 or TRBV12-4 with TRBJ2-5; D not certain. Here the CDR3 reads CASSLYQETQYF. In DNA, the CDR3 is TGTGCCAGCAGTTTATACCAAGAGACCCAGTACTTC.